These 21 T cell receptor beta chains came from one sample sequenced in a study of blood T cell repertoires in COVID-19. Sequencing used immunoSEQ multiplex PCR; TCRdb keeps in-frame clones, though not all of them. The data show fewer than 250,000 clones, under 90% seen once. Sequencing was done on a sample of peripheral blood. The receptors shown here come from a man between 60 and 75 years old with acute or convalescent COVID-19.

The gene calls are TRBV24-1 and TRBJ2-1, with 10 bases aligning to TRBD2. The CDR3 has 16 residues. Trimming at V came to 4 bases and at J to 6 bases, leaving 8 bases not matched to a gene. Germline CDR1 reads KGHDR; CDR2 reads SFDVKD. The CDR3 is CATSDLTSGTLNEQFF. In nucleotides, the CDR3 is TGTGCCACCAGTGACCTTACTAGCGGGACCCTCAATGAGCAGTTCTTC.

The rearrangement uses TRBV10-3 and TRBJ1-4; 9 bases fit TRBD1. This CDR3 region has 14 residues. Germline CDR1 and CDR2: ENHRY and SYGVKD. J lost 8 bases, V lost 4 bases, and 5 bases had no gene match. The CDR3 protein is CAISGGQGDEKLFF. CDR3 DNA sequence: TGTGCCATCAGTGGGGGACAGGGTGACGAAAAACTGTTTTTT.

This clone was observed once. V gene TRBV24-1 combines with J gene TRBJ2-3, with 10 bases matching TRBD1. Germline V gene lookup returns CDR1 KGHDR and CDR2 SFDVKD. Germline trimming cut 3 bases from V and 4 bases from J; bases unmatched to any gene: 6. The CDR3 length is 16 residues. DNA of the CDR3: TGTGCCACCAGTGATCCGGGACAGGGGAACGCAGATACGCAGTATTTT. This codes for CATSDPGQGNADTQYF.

CDR3 sequence reads: CASSLVRRGWYNEQFF. As DNA, the CDR3 is TGTGCCAGCAGCTTAGTACGGAGGGGTTGGTACAATGAGCAGTTCTTC. This chain joins TRBV7-2 and TRBJ2-1; tentatively, D is TRBD2 (6 bases). CDR3 length equals 16 residues. V shed 1 base and J shed 4 bases, with 14 bases lying between them. Per the germline V gene, CDR1 is SGHTA and CDR2 is FQGNSA. Looking up the rest from reference TRBV7-2 and TRBJ2-1 gives the full variable domain: GAGVSQSPSNKVTEKGKDVELRCDPISGHTALYWYRQSLGQGLEFLIYFQGNSAPDKSGLPSDRFSAERTGGSVSTLTIQRTQQEDSAVYLCASSLVRRGWYNEQFFGPGTRLTVL.

V and J are TRBV12-5 and TRBJ2-2; 9 nucleotides match TRBD2. Germline CDR1 is LGHNT and CDR2 is FRNRAP. After removal of 1 base from V and 2 bases from J, the junction contained 5 bases not matched to a gene. CDR3 length: 17 residues. CDR3 bases: TGTGCTAGTGGTTTGGAGAGCGGGGGGCCAAACACCGGGGAGCTGTTTTTT. Amino acid sequence: CASGLESGGPNTGELFF.

The chain links TRBV30 to TRBJ2-1, with 8 bases lining up with TRBD2. Per germline, CDR1 GTSNPN and CDR2 SVGIG (reference sequence). CDR3 length equals 16 residues. V shed 0 bases and J 5 bases; nucleotides not matched to a gene: 9. CDR3 protein: CAWSVRMTSEDNEQFF. The CDR3 DNA sequence: TGTGCCTGGAGTGTACGAATGACTAGCGAAGACAATGAGCAGTTCTTC.

This chain joins TRBV7-8 and TRBJ1-5, with a weak D call TRBD1 (6 bases). The germline CDR1 and CDR2 sequences are SGHVS and FQNEAQ. The CDR3 covers 17 residues. The ends were cut back, 1 base at V and 0 bases at J, with 13 bases in the middle. CDR3 nucleotide sequence: TGTGCCAGCAGCTTAGAAGGGGCAGGGGTTAGCAATCAGCCCCAGCATTTT. Its translation: CASSLEGAGVSNQPQHF.

The V and J genes are TRBV24-1 and TRBJ2-1; the D is unclear. Germline V gene data show CDR1 as KGHDR and CDR2 as SFDVKD. Trimming took 0 bases from V and 0 from J, leaving 8 bases between them. The CDR3 spans 16 residues. The CDR3 loop reads CATSDLEQSSYNEQFF. The CDR3, as DNA: TGTGCCACCAGTGATTTGGAGCAAAGCTCCTACAATGAGCAGTTCTTC.

The CDR3 sequence: CASSAQGQGAWSYEQYF. CDR3 nucleotides: TGTGCCAGCAGTGCTCAGGGACAGGGGGCATGGTCCTACGAGCAGTACTTC. The genes are TRBV6-1 and TRBJ2-7; TRBD1 matches at 12 bases. This CDR3 contains 17 residues. The germline CDR1 and CDR2 sequences are MNHNS and SASEGT. Trimming at V came to 4 bases and at J to 1 base, leaving 8 bases not matched to a gene.

The rearrangement uses TRBV12-3 or TRBV12-4 and TRBJ1-1; D may be TRBD1 (6 bases). V was pared by 3 bases and J by 11 bases, with 13 bases between. The CDR3 covers 12 residues. The CDR3 is CASSLGGLGAFF. The CDR3 DNA reads TGTGCCAGCAGTTTGGGGGGGCTTGGCGCTTTCTTT.

This sequence joins TRBV29-1 and TRBJ2-7, with D hard to call. Germline V lookup: CDR1 SQVTM, CDR2 ANQGSEA. V lost 7 bases and J lost 0, with 7 bases in between. The CDR3 contains 11 residues. The CDR3 region is CSDNDSYEQYF. The CDR3 coding sequence is TGCAGCGACAACGACTCCTACGAGCAGTACTTC.

The chain has TRBV2 and TRBJ2-7; no firm D call. This CDR3 is built from 13 residues. The V end was cut by 4 bases, the J end by 3 bases, with 10 bases between. Looked up from germline, CDR1 is SNHLY and CDR2 is FYNNEI. CDR3 amino acids: CASSGGVHYEQYF. The CDR3 nucleotides are TGTGCCAGCAGTGGTGGAGTACACTACGAGCAGTACTTC. Supplemented by reference TRBV2 and TRBJ2-7, the full variable domain reads EPEVTQTPSHQVTQMGQEVILRCVPISNHLYFYWYRQILGQKVEFLVSFYNNEISEKSEIFDDQFSVERPDGSNFTLKIRSTKLEDSAMYFCASSGGVHYEQYFGPGTRLTVT.

The CDR3 DNA follows: TGTGCCAGCAGTTACTGGCCCCAGGACAATGAGCAGTTCTTC. Encoded protein: CASSYWPQDNEQFF. J is TRBJ2-1 and V is TRBV6-5; no definite D call. V gave up 1 base and J gave up 5 bases, with 9 bases separating them. The CDR3 extends over 14 amino acids. Germline V lookup: CDR1 MNHEY, CDR2 SVGAGI.

The rearrangement links TRBV4-1 to TRBJ1-2, with 8 positions matching TRBD1. The junction had 6 bases not matched to a gene; V was cut back by 4 bases and J by 8 bases. This CDR3 region has 13 residues. Germline values: CDR1 MGHRA, CDR2 YSYEKL. The CDR3 spells CASSRGDRGGYTF. As DNA, the CDR3 is TGCGCCAGCAGCCGAGGTGACAGGGGCGGCTACACCTTC.

V and J are TRBV4-3 and TRBJ1-3; 7 bases agree with TRBD1. V shed 4 bases, J shed 1 base, and the junction held 4 bases outside the gene matches. Per the germline V gene, CDR1 is LGHNA and CDR2 is YSLEER. This CDR3 has 15 residues. The CDR3 DNA sequence: TGCGCCAGCAGCCCGCGACAGGGTTCTGGAAACACCATATATTTT. Translation: CASSPRQGSGNTIYF.

This clone appeared a few times. V gene TRBV6-6 combines with J gene TRBJ1-1, with 11 bases fitting TRBD1. The CDR3 is made up of 15 amino acids. Germline CDR1 and CDR2: MNHNY and SVGAGI (reference sequence). V lost 8 bases, J lost 8 bases, and 13 bases stayed unmatched. The CDR3 sequence: CASLIKGQGVSEAFF. The CDR3, as DNA: TGTGCCAGCCTCATTAAGGGACAGGGGGTATCGGAAGCTTTCTTT.

CDR3 region: CASRQGAVNSLYEQFF. Written as DNA, the CDR3 is TGTGCCAGTCGACAGGGGGCAGTGAATAGTTTATATGAGCAGTTCTTC. The chain joins TRBV19 to TRBJ2-1, with 10 bases aligning to TRBD1. The CDR3 extends over 16 amino acids. V gave up 8 bases and J gave up 8 bases; unmatched junction bases: 15. Germline-derived CDR1 and CDR2 are LNHDA and SQIVND (reference sequence).

The CDR3 reads CASSQDGLAENTGELFF. The CDR3 bases are TGTGCCAGCAGCCAAGACGGACTAGCGGAGAACACCGGGGAGCTGTTTTTT. V usage is TRBV3-1 (or the pseudogene TRBV3-2) and J usage is TRBJ2-2; TRBD2 matches 10 bases. The CDR3 consists of 17 residues. With V trimmed by 0 bases and J by 1 base, 2 bases remained unmatched. Germline-derived CDR1 and CDR2 are LGHDT and YNNKEL (reference sequence).

The V call is TRBV7-2, the J call TRBJ2-7; a weak D match, TRBD2 (6 bases). Germline values: CDR1 SGHTA, CDR2 FQGNSA. This CDR3 is 15 amino acids long. Trimming removed 1 base at V and 3 bases at J, with 13 bases between. For the CDR3, the DNA is TGTGCCAGCAGCTTAGGGCCTAGCGAATTCTACGAGCAGTACTTC. This translates into CASSLGPSEFYEQYF.

This clone was counted between two and nine times. This chain joins TRBV3-1 (or the pseudogene TRBV3-2) and TRBJ1-2; D may be TRBD1 (6 bases). Germline-derived CDR1 and CDR2 are LGHDT and YNNKEL (reference sequence). V lost 0 bases and J lost 4, with 9 bases in between. CDR3 length: 14 residues. CDR3 sequence: CASSQDAGAYGYTF. Here the CDR3 DNA reads TGTGCCAGCAGCCAAGATGCGGGGGCCTATGGCTACACCTTC.

The chain couples TRBV6-1 to TRBJ1-3; D may be TRBD1 (5 bases). Trimming pared 0 bases from V and 7 bases from J, leaving 13 bases between. Germline V gene data show CDR1 as MNHNS and CDR2 as SASEGT. This CDR3 is built from 15 residues. The CDR3 coding sequence is TGTGCCAGCAGTGAAGCCCGGACAATTAGTAACACCATATATTTT. It encodes CASSEARTISNTIYF.